The clone carrying this T cell receptor (beta chain) was picked up a small number of times. Its antigen is undetermined. Making TCR cDNA involved 5'RACE template switching, which added UMIs and a universal primer site. In TCRdb, the 5' RACE reads were re-called with MiXCR into one record per CDR3 protein. The repertoire consists of about 300,000 distinct CDR3 sequences, with less than 9.5% occurring once and the leading ten covering 3% to 4%. These data come from a study of T cells after yellow fever vaccination. Study results and caveats: Any FACS-sorted repertoire could hold abundant clonotypes that contaminate it from the bulk population. CD4 and CD8 compartments shared a small share of clonotypes.

The CDR3 totals 16 residues. Germline loops: CDR1 SNHLY, CDR2 FYNNEI. V was clipped by 1 base and J by 4 bases, with 15 bases between them. The TCR sequence derives from a young man who received the YFV17D yellow fever vaccine. Source: CD4+ T cells sorted from PBMCs, taken 5 days after the yellow fever booster vaccination. This chain uses TRBV2 with TRBJ2-3; D not certain. CDR3 amino acids: CASSEESDKSPDTQYF. The CDR3 nucleotides read TGTGCCAGCAGTGAAGAAAGTGATAAGTCCCCAGATACGCAGTATTTT.